Reported below is one T cell receptor beta chain. Using the 5' RACE reads, TCRdb records one entry per CDR3 protein without DNA. The sample features 400,000 to 450,000 distinct CDR3 sequences, with less than 7.5% in its top ten. The source of the sample is a study of T cells expressing NK-cell markers. This CDR3 has 16 amino acids. Germline lookup yields CDR1 SGHKS and CDR2 YYEKEE (reference sequence). Sequencing input: blood T cells: a sorted CD56 or NKG2C T cell subset, CD4+ or CD8+ T cells, or bulk PBMC T cells (not recorded which). This TCR was sampled from a woman between 18 and 75 years old in good health. V and J are TRBV5-5 and TRBJ1-6; TCRdb returns TRBD1, unconfirmable since there is no DNA. CDR3 sequence reads: CASSTTPGTENSPLHF.